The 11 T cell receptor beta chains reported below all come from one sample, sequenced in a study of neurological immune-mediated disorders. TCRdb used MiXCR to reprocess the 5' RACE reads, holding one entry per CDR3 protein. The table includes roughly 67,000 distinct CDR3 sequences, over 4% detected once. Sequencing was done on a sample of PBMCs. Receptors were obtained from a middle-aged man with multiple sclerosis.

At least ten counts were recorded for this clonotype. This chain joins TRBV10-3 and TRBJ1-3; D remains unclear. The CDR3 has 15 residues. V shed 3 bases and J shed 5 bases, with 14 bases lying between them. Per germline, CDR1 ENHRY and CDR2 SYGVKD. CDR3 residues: CAISDGRGRRNTIYF. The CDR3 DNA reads TGTGCCATCAGTGACGGCAGAGGAAGGAGAAACACCATATATTTT.

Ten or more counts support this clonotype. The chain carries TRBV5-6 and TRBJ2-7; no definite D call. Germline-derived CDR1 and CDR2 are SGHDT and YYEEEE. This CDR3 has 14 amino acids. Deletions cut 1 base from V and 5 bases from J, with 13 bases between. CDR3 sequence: CASSLYQMSHEQYV. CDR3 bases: TGTGCCAGCAGCTTGTACCAGATGTCCCACGAGCAGTACGTC.

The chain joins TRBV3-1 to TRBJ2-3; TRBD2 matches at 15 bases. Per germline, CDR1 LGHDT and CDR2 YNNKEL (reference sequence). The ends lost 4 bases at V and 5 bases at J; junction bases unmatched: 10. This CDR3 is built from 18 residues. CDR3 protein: CASSRGLAGGLIGDTQYF. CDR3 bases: TGTGCCAGCAGCCGCGGACTAGCGGGGGGGCTCATCGGAGATACGCAGTATTTT.

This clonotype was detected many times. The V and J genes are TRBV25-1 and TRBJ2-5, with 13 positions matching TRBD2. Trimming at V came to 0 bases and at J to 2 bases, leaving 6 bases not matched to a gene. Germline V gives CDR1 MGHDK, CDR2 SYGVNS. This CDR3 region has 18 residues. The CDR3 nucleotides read TGTGCCAGCAGTGAATATCGGACTAGCGGGGGCCGACAAGAGACCCAGTACTTC. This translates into CASSEYRTSGGRQETQYF. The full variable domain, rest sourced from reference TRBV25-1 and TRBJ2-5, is EADIYQTPRYLVIGTGKKITLECSQTMGHDKMYWYQQDPGMELHLIHYSYGVNSTEKGDLSSESTVSRIRTEHFPLTLESARPSHTSQYLCASSEYRTSGGRQETQYFGPGTRLLVL.

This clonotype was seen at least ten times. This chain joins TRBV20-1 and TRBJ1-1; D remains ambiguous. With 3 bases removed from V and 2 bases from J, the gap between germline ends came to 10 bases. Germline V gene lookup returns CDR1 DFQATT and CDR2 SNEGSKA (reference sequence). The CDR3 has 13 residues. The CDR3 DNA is TGCAGTGCTAGTCGTGCTGTTAACACTGAAGCTTTCTTT. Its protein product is CSASRAVNTEAFF.

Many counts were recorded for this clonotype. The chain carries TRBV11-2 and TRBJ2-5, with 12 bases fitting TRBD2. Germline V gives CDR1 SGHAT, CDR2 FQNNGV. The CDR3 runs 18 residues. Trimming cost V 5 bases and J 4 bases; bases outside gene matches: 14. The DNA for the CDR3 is TGTGCCAGCAGCAAAGGGGGACTAGCGGGCCCTACGGCAGAGACCCAGTACTTC. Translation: CASSKGGLAGPTAETQYF.

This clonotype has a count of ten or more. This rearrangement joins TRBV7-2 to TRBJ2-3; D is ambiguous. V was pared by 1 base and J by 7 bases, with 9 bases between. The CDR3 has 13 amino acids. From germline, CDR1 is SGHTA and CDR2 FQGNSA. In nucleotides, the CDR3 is TGTGCCAGCAGCTTAGGGCCCGATAATACGCAGTATTTT. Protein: CASSLGPDNTQYF.

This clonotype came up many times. CDR3: CASSLVAPPVANEQFF. The CDR3, as DNA: TGTGCCAGCAGCTTAGTTGCCCCCCCTGTTGCCAATGAGCAGTTCTTC. The rearrangement joins TRBV11-2 to TRBJ2-1; D uncertain. Trimming shortened V by 1 base and J by 6 bases, and 16 bases separated the two germline ends. This CDR3 is 16 amino acids long. Germline CDR1 is SGHAT and CDR2 is FQNNGV.

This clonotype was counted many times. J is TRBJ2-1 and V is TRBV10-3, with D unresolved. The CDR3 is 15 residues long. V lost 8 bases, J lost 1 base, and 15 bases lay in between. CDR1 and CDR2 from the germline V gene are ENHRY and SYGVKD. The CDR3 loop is CAIGSSEGSYNEQFF. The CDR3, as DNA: TGTGCCATCGGCTCTAGTGAAGGATCCTACAATGAGCAGTTCTTC.

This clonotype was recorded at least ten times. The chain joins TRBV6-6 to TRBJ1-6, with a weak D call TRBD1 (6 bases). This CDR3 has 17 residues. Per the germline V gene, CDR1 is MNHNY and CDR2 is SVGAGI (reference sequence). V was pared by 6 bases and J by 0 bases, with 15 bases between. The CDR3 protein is CASRPDRFNSYNSPLHF. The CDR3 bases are TGTGCCAGCAGGCCTGACAGGTTCAACTCCTATAATTCACCCCTCCACTTT.

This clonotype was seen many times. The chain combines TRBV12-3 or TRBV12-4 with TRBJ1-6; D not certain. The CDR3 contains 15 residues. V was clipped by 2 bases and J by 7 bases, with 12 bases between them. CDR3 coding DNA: TGTGCCAGCAGTTTAAGTGGCACCCCCAATTCACCCCTCCACTTT. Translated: CASSLSGTPNSPLHF.